The 20 T cell receptor beta chains listed next were all sequenced from one sample in a study of blood T cells in healthy people across ages. Through a sample-barcoded 5' primer and a J-beta primer mix, a second PCR was run for roughly 7 to 11 cycles. TCRdb re-derived calls from the 5' RACE reads in MiXCR, one entry per CDR3 protein. Of 1.5 million to 2 million distinct CDR3 sequences detected, 30% to 35% appear once; the ten largest clones hold about 11%. Sequenced sample: blood. The receptors here all came from a woman in her 30s in good health.

V usage is TRBV4-2 and J usage is TRBJ2-5; D ambiguous. Judging by the DNA end, TRBJ2-7 fits better; the J call may be wrong. This CDR3 has 14 residues. Germline CDR1 reads LGHNA; CDR2 reads YNFKEQ. The CDR3 bases are TGTGCCAGCAGCCAAGCTGCGCCGTTGCCCGAGCAGTACTTC. Protein: CASSQAAPLPEQYF.

The chain combines TRBV27 with TRBJ1-4; D gene uncertain. Trimming left V 1 base short and J 0 bases short, with 9 bases between. Looked up from germline, CDR1 is MNHEY and CDR2 is SMNVEV (reference sequence). The CDR3 length is 16 residues. Here the CDR3 reads CASSLFPGATNEKLFF. DNA for the CDR3: TGTGCCAGCAGTTTATTCCCGGGAGCAACTAATGAAAAACTGTTTTTT.

As to this clonotype: This clone may be a read error of a much larger clone one base away. J is TRBJ2-1 and V is TRBV20-1; TRBD1 is a possible D gene (6 bases). The V gene's germline CDR1 is DFQATT and CDR2 SNEGSKA (reference sequence). Trimming took 7 bases from V and 0 from J, leaving 19 bases between them. The CDR3 spans 16 residues. CDR3 in DNA: TGCAGTGTAGAGGAACAGGGTCCCATCTCCTACAATGAGCAGTTCTTC. It translates to CSVEEQGPISYNEQFF.

The chain joins TRBV20-1 to TRBJ2-6; TRBD1 matches 7 bases. Per germline, CDR1 DFQATT and CDR2 SNEGSKA (reference sequence). Trimming took 2 bases from V and 2 from J; bases not matched to a gene: 9. This CDR3 spans 17 amino acids. The CDR3: CSARNQGVTPGANVLTF. In nucleotides, the CDR3 is TGCAGTGCTAGAAACCAGGGGGTAACCCCTGGGGCCAACGTCCTGACTTTC.

This clonotype was detected a few times. The V call is TRBV6-5, the J call TRBJ1-1; perhaps TRBD1 as D (6 bases). This CDR3 has 15 residues. CDR1 is MNHEY and CDR2 is SVGAGI in the germline V gene. V lost 4 bases and J lost 1, with 13 bases in between. The DNA of the CDR3 is TGTGCCAGCAGTTCCTCCGGGACACAGAACACTGAAGCTTTCTTT. It codes for CASSSSGTQNTEAFF.

This clonotype has just a few counts. V gene TRBV5-1 combines with J gene TRBJ2-1; 9 nucleotides match TRBD1. Germline-derived CDR1 and CDR2 are SGHRS and YFSETQ. The V segment lost 2 bases and the J segment 9 bases; nucleotides outside the gene matches: 6. This CDR3 comprises 14 residues. CDR3 sequence: CASSFNRGPFEQFF. The CDR3 DNA is TGCGCCAGCAGCTTTAACAGGGGGCCTTTTGAGCAGTTCTTC.

This clonotype was picked up a small number of times. The rearrangement links TRBV6-6 to TRBJ1-1; 8 bases are a match to TRBD1. This CDR3 has 14 residues. The germline CDR1 and CDR2 sequences are MNHNY and SVGAGI (reference sequence). V lost 7 bases to trimming and J lost 4 bases; unmatched junction nucleotides: 8. CDR3 nucleotides: TGTGCCAGCACCCAGGGGGCGCGGACCACTGAAGCTTTCTTT. Its translation is CASTQGARTTEAFF.

This rearrangement joins TRBV20-1 to TRBJ2-5; D unresolved. The J call may be wrong; the DNA end is better matched by TRBJ2-7. Germline CDR1 DFQATT, CDR2 SNEGSKA (reference sequence). The CDR3 has 17 residues. The CDR3 region has the DNA TGCAGTGCTAGAGGGGTTTCGATGTCTTGGTCGACCTGCGAGCAGTACTTC. Protein: CSARGVSMSWSTCEQYF.

The rearrangement joins TRBV12-3 or TRBV12-4 to TRBJ2-5; 7 bases are shared with TRBD1. This CDR3 is built from 14 residues. Trimming removed 6 bases from V and 4 bases from J; junction bases left unmatched: 8. The CDR3 bases are TGTGCCAGCAGGTCCGGGACAGAAATAGAGACCCAGTACTTC. Residues: CASRSGTEIETQYF.

The J gene is TRBJ2-1, the V gene TRBV9, with a possible D match to TRBD2 (6 bases). The germline V gene encodes CDR1 SGDLS and CDR2 YYNGEE. The germline V and J ends were trimmed by 6 bases and 2 bases, with 15 bases remaining between them. The CDR3 extends over 15 amino acids. The CDR3 loop is CASNARETTYNEQFF. DNA for the CDR3: TGTGCCAGCAACGCCCGGGAGACCACCTACAATGAGCAGTTCTTC.

This clonotype turned up a few times. The V gene is TRBV25-1, the J gene TRBJ1-2; 7 bases align to TRBD1. The CDR3 loop spans 14 amino acids. CDR1 and CDR2 from the germline V gene are MGHDK and SYGVNS. The V and J ends lost 2 bases and 6 bases, in that order; junction bases with no gene match: 6. CDR3 in amino acids: CASSEREGGDGYTF. CDR3 DNA sequence: TGTGCCAGCAGTGAAAGGGAAGGGGGCGATGGCTACACCTTC.

Notes on this clonotype: An end of the junction does not agree with germline; a read error may underlie this. This chain links TRBV9 with TRBJ2-3; 7 bases agree with TRBD2. This CDR3 contains 16 residues. Germline values: CDR1 SGDLS, CDR2 YYNGEE. CDR3 bases: TGTGCCAACAGCGTAGATCCCAGCGGGGTCGCAGATACGCAGTATTTT. It encodes CANSVDPSGVADTQYF.

V usage is TRBV2 and J usage is TRBJ2-3; D is uncertain. The CDR3 loop spans 14 amino acids. The V and J ends lost 6 bases and 4 bases respectively, with 14 bases between them. From germline, CDR1 is SNHLY and CDR2 FYNNEI. CDR3 amino acids: CASSPVRVPDTQYF. In DNA form, the CDR3 reads TGTGCCAGCAGCCCCGTTCGGGTGCCAGATACGCAGTATTTT.

The genes are TRBV5-1 and TRBJ2-3; TRBD2 aligns across 8 bases. Germline values: CDR1 SGHRS, CDR2 YFSETQ. The CDR3 is 13 residues long. The V segment lost 7 bases and the J segment 3 bases; nucleotides outside the gene matches: 4. CDR3 DNA sequence: TGCGCCAGCCTACGGGAGGGGACAGATACGCAGTATTTT. Protein product: CASLREGTDTQYF. Full variable domain (rest looked up from reference TRBV5-1 and TRBJ2-3): KAGVTQTPRYLIKTRGQQVTLSCSPISGHRSVSWYQQTPGQGLQFLFEYFSETQRNKGNFPGRFSGRQFSNSRSEMNVSTLELGDSALYLCASLREGTDTQYFGPGTRLTVL.

The chain couples TRBV4-1 to TRBJ1-2; 9 nucleotides align to TRBD1. CDR3 length: 15 residues. After removal of 1 base from V and 5 bases from J, the junction contained 5 bases not matched to a gene. CDR1 and CDR2 (germline): MGHRA, YSYEKL. In nucleotides, the CDR3 is TGCGCCAGCAGCCAAGCGGTGGGGACAGGGTATGGCTACACCTTC. Translating it yields CASSQAVGTGYGYTF.

The chain recombines TRBV12-3 or TRBV12-4 with TRBJ1-1; D remains ambiguous. The V gene lost 4 bases and the J gene lost 5 bases, with 11 bases spanning the gap. There are 13 residues in the CDR3. CDR3 amino acids: CASSSTFRTEAFF. CDR3 nucleotides: TGTGCCAGCAGTTCGACTTTTAGGACTGAAGCTTTCTTT.

The rearrangement joins TRBV20-1 to TRBJ1-1, with a tentative D call TRBD1 (5 bases). Germline assignment: CDR1 DFQATT and CDR2 SNEGSKA (reference sequence). V gave up 2 bases and J gave up 3 bases, with 13 bases separating them. The CDR3 is 14 amino acids. The CDR3 region has the DNA TGCAGTGCTAGAACGTACTGGGGGGACACTGAAGCTTTCTTT. Residues: CSARTYWGDTEAFF.

This clonotype was detected once. The chain has TRBV30 and TRBJ2-5; D is possibly TRBD2 (6 bases). The closer fit of TRBJ2-7 to the DNA end suggests the J call may be wrong. Germline V lookup: CDR1 GTSNPN, CDR2 SVGIG (reference sequence). The CDR3 covers 15 residues. The CDR3 DNA follows: TGTGCCTGGAGTGTCCTTCGGGCGGGAAGCGACGAGCAGTACTTC. It is translated as CAWSVLRAGSDEQYF.

This chain joins TRBV9 and TRBJ2-5; 9 nucleotides agree with TRBD2. The CDR3 consists of 15 residues. J was trimmed by 1 base and V by 3 bases; bases with no gene match: 4. Germline CDR1 reads SGDLS; CDR2 reads YYNGEE. CDR3 bases: TGTGCCAGCAGCGGTACTAGCGGGCTCCAAGAGACCCAGTACTTC. It codes for CASSGTSGLQETQYF.

This clonotype appeared a few times. The rearrangement joins TRBV6-1 to TRBJ2-7, with D unclear. This CDR3 spans 14 amino acids. The germline V gene has CDR1 MNHNS and CDR2 SASEGT. V shed 7 bases and J shed 2 bases, with 15 bases lying between them. The CDR3 region is CASTLTEGPYEQYF. As DNA, the CDR3 is TGTGCCAGCACCTTGACGGAAGGCCCCTACGAGCAGTACTTC.